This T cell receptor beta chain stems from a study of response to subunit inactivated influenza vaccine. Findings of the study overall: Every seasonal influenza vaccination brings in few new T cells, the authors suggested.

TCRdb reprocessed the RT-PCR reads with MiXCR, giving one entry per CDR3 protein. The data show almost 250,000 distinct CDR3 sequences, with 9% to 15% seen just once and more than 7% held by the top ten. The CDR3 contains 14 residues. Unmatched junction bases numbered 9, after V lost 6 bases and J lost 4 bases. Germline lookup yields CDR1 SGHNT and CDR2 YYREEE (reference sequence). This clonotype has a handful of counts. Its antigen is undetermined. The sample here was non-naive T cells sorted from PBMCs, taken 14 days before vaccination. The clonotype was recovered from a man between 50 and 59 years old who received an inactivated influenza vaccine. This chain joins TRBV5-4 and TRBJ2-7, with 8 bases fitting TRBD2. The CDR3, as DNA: TGTGCCAGCACATTGGACGGGAGGGGGTACGAGCAGTACTTC. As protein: CASTLDGRGYEQYF.